This T cell receptor (beta chain) was sequenced during a study of blood T cell repertoires in COVID-19. The overall study: Italy, Spain and the United States were the sources of the convalescent and acute COVID-19 samples.

Within the sample, this clone is large. CDR3 size: 15 residues. Between the trimmed V and J ends, which lost 0 bases and 9 bases, there was a span of 13 bases. Germline values: CDR1 SGHNT, CDR2 YYREEE (reference sequence). The method was immunoSEQ multiplex PCR; TCRdb's version includes in-frame clones alone and lacks a portion of them. The repertoire holds 13,000 to 15,000 clones, with 80% to 95% as singletons. This receptor was taken from a human donor with active COVID-19. The donor label of this sample is uncertain. Sequencing was done on a sample of peripheral blood. The rearrangement uses TRBV5-4 and TRBJ1-6; D is perhaps TRBD1 (6 bases). This CDR3 reads CASSLAGTQTSPLHF. The CDR3 DNA reads TGTGCCAGCAGCTTGGCCGGGACACAAACTTCACCCCTCCACTTT. Together with reference TRBV5-4 and TRBJ1-6, the CDR3 gives the full variable domain: ETGVTQSPTHLIKTRGQQVTLRCSSQSGHNTVSWYQQALGQGPQFIFQYYREEENGRGNFPPRFSGLQFPNYSSELNVNALELDDSALYLCASSLAGTQTSPLHFGNGTRLTVT.